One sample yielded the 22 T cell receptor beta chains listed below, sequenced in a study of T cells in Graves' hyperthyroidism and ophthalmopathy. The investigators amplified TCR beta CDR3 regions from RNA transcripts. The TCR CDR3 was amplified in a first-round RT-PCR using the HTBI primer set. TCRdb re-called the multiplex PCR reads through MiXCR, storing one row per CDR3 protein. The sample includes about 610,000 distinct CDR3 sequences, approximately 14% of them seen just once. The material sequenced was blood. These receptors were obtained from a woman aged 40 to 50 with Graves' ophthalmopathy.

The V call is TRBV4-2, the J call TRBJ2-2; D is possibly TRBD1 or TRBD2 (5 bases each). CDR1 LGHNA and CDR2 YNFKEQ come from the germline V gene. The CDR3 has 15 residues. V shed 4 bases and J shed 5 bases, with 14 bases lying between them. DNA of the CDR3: TGTGCCAGCAGCCCTAGGTGGGGGACGACCGGGGAGCTGTTTTTT. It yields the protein CASSPRWGTTGELFF.

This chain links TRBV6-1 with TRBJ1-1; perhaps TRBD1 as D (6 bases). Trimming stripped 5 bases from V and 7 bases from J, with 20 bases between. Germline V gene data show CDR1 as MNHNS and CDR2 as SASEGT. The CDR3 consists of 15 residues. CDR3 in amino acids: CASSQQTGRRDEAFF. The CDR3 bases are TGTGCCAGCAGTCAGCAAACAGGGCGTCGCGATGAAGCTTTCTTT.

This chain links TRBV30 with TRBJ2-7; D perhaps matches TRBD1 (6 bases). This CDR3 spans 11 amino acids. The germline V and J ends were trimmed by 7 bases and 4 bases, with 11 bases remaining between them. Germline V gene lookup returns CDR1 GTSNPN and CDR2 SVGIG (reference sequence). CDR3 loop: CASGQRYEQYF. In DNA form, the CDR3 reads TGTGCCTCAGGACAGCGGTACGAGCAGTACTTC.

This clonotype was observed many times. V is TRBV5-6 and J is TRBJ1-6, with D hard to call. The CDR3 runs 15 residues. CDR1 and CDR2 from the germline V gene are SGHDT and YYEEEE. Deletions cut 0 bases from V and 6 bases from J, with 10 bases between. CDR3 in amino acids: CASSLAWTVNSPLHF. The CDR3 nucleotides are TGTGCCAGCAGCTTGGCCTGGACTGTTAATTCACCCCTCCACTTT.

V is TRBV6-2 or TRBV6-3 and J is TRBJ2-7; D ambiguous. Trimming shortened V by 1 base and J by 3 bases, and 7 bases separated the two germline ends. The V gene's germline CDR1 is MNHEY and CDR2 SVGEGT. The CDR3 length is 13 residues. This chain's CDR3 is CASSYFFSYEQYF. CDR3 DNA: TGTGCCAGCAGTTACTTTTTCAGCTACGAGCAGTACTTC.

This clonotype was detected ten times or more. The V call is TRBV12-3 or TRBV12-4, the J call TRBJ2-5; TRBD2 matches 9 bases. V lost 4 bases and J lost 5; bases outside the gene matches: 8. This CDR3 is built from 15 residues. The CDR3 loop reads CASSSLAGSGETQYF. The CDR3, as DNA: TGTGCCAGCAGTTCCCTAGCGGGGAGCGGGGAGACCCAGTACTTC.

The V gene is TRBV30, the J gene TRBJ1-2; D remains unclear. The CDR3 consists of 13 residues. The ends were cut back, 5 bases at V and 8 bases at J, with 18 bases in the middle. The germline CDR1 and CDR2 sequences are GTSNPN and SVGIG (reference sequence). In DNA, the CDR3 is TGTGCCTGGGCCATTATCTTGGATGGGGGCTACACCTTC. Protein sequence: CAWAIILDGGYTF. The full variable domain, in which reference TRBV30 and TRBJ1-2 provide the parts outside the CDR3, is SQTIHQWPATLVQPVGSPLSLECTVEGTSNPNLYWYRQAAGRGLQLLFYSVGIGQISSEVPQNLSASRPQDRQFILSSKKLLLSDSGFYLCAWAIILDGGYTFGSGTRLTVV.

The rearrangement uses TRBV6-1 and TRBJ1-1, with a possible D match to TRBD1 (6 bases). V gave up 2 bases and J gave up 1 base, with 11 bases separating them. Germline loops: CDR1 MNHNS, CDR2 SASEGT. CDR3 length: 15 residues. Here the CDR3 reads CASSEMAGANTEAFF. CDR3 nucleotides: TGTGCCAGCAGTGAAATGGCAGGGGCGAACACTGAAGCTTTCTTT.

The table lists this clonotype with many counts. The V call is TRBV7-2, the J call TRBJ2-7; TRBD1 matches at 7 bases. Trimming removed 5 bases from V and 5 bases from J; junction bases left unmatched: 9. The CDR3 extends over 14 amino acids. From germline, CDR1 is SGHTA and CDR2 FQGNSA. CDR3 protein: CASSPRAQGNEQYF. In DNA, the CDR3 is TGTGCCAGCAGCCCTAGAGCACAGGGGAACGAGCAGTACTTC.

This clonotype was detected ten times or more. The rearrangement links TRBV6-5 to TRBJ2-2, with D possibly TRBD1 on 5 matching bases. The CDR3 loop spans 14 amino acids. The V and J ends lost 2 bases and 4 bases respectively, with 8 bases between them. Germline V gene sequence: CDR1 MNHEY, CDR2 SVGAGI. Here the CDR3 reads CASSYTQGTGELFF. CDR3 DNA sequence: TGTGCCAGCAGTTACACGCAGGGCACCGGGGAGCTGTTTTTT.

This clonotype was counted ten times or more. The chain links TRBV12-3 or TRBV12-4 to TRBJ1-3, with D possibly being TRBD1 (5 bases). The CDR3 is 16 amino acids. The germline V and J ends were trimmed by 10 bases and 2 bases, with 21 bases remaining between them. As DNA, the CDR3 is TGTGCCACCTCAATACAGACAGTCGGGCCTGGAAACACCATATATTTT. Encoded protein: CATSIQTVGPGNTIYF.

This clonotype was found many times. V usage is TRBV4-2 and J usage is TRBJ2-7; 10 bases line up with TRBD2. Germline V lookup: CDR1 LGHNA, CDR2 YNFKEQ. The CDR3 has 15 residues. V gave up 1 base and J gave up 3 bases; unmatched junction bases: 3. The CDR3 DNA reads TGTGCCAGCAGCCAAGGGACTAGCGGATACTACGAGCAGTACTTC. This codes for CASSQGTSGYYEQYF.

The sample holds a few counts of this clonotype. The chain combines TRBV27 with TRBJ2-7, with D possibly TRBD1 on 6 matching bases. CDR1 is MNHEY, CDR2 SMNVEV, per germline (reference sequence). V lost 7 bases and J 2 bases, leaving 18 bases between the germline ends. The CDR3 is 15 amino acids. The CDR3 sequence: CASTPRGFSPYEQYF. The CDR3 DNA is TGTGCCAGCACTCCTAGGGGGTTCAGCCCCTACGAGCAGTACTTC.

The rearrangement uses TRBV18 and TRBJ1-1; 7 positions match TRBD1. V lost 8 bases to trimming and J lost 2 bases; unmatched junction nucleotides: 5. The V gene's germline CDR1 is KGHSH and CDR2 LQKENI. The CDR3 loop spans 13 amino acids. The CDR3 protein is CASTTGVNTEAFF. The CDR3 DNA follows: TGTGCCAGCACAACAGGGGTTAACACTGAAGCTTTCTTT.

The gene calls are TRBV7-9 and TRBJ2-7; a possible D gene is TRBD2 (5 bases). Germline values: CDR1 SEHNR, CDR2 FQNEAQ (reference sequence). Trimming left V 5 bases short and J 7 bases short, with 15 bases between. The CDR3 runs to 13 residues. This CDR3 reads CASSPSTAREQYF. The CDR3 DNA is TGTGCCAGCAGCCCTAGCACAGCACGGGAGCAGTACTTC.

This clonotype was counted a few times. The CDR3: CSVEEAFF. In DNA form, the CDR3 reads TGCAGCGTTGAAGAAGCTTTCTTT. The chain joins TRBV29-1 to TRBJ1-1; no clear D. The CDR3 loop spans 8 amino acids. Trimming removed 0 bases from V and 10 bases from J, with 0 bases in between. The V gene's germline CDR1 is SQVTM and CDR2 ANQGSEA.

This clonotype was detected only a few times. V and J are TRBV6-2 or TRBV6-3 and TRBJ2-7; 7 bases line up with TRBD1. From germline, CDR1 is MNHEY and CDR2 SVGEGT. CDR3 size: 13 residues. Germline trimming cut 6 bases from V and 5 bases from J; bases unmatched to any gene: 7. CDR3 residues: CASRTTGEDEQYF. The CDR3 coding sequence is TGTGCCAGCAGAACTACAGGGGAAGACGAGCAGTACTTC.

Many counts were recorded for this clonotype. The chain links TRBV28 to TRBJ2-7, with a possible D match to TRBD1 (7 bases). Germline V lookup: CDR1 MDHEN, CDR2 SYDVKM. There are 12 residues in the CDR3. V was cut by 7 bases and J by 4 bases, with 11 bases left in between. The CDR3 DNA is TGTGCCAGCAAGGAGGGGGCTTACGAGCAGTACTTC. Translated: CASKEGAYEQYF.

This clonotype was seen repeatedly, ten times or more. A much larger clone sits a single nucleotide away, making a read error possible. In nucleotides, the CDR3 is TGTGCCAGCAGTTTAGAATATCAGCCCCAGCATTTT. Amino acid sequence: CASSLEYQPQHF. The V gene is TRBV12-3 or TRBV12-4, the J gene TRBJ1-5; the D is unclear. This CDR3 spans 12 amino acids. Trimming left V 1 base short and J 5 bases short, with 3 bases between.

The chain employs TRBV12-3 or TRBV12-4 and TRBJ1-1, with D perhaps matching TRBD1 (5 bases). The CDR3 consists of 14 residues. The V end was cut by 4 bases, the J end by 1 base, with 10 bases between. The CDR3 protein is CASSWGISNTEAFF. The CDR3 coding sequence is TGTGCCAGCAGTTGGGGGATCTCGAACACTGAAGCTTTCTTT.

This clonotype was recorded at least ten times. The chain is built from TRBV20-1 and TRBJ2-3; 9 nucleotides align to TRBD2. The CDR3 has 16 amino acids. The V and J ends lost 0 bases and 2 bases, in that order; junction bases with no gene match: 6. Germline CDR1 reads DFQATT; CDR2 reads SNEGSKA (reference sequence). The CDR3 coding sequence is TGCAGTGCTAGAGATGGGCTAGCGGGGAACACAGATACGCAGTATTTT. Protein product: CSARDGLAGNTDTQYF.

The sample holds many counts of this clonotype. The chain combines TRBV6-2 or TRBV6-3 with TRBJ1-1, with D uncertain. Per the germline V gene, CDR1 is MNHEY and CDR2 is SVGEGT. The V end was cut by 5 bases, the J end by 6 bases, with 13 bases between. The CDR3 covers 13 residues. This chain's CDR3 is CASSPLGESEAFF. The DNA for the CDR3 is TGTGCCAGCAGTCCCCTCGGCGAATCTGAAGCTTTCTTT.